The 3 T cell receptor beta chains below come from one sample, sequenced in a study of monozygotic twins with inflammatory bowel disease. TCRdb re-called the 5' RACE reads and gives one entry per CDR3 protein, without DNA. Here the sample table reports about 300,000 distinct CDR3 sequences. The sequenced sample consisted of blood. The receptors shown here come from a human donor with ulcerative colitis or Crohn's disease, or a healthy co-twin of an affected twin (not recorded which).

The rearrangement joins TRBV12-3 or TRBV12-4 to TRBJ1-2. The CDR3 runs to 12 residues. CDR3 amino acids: CASSSAGYGYTF.

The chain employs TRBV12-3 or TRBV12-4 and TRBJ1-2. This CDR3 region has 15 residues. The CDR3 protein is CASSPASGSNYGYTF.

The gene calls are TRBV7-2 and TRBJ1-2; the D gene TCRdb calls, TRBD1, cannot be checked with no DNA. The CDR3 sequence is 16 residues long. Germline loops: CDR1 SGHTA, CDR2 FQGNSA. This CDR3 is CASSLLTGARNYGYTF.